This entry lists 24 T cell receptor beta chains sequenced from one sample in a study of CD8 T cells in Susac syndrome (dated by TCRdb to between 2018 and 2021). Preparation of the library involved the immunoSEQ multiplex PCR assay. RNA was extracted with the RNeasy kit and roughly 0.45 to 1 ug was reverse transcribed using random hexamers. TCRdb applied fastp at Q25 and MiXCR to the public reads, then kept only in-frame beta chains. Identical CDR3 protein sequences are pooled into one entry, listed with their most common genes and DNA. Counted in this sample were about 53,000 distinct CDR3 sequences; just under 95% of them appeared once. The leading ten clones occupy less than 0.8% of the sample. What was sequenced was CD8+ T cells from PBMCs. The receptor source for this set is a human donor with Susac syndrome.

The gene calls are TRBV11-2 and TRBJ1-5; TRBD1 might be the D (5 bases). The CDR3 extends over 14 amino acids. Germline lookup yields CDR1 SGHAT and CDR2 FQNNGV. With 0 bases removed from V and 5 bases from J, the gap between germline ends came to 8 bases. In nucleotides, the CDR3 is TGTGCCAGCAGCTTAGAGGGGGGACATCAGCCCCAGCATTTT. Amino acid sequence: CASSLEGGHQPQHF.

The V and J genes are TRBV5-1 and TRBJ2-7; maybe TRBD1 (6 bases). V was shortened by 4 bases and J by 3 bases, with 11 bases between the two germline ends. The CDR3 consists of 13 residues. Germline loops: CDR1 SGHRS, CDR2 YFSETQ. DNA for the CDR3: TGCGCCAGCAGCCCCCCGGACAGCTACGAGCAGTACTTC. Translated: CASSPPDSYEQYF. The full variable domain, in which reference TRBV5-1 and TRBJ2-7 provide the parts outside the CDR3, is KAGVTQTPRYLIKTRGQQVTLSCSPISGHRSVSWYQQTPGQGLQFLFEYFSETQRNKGNFPGRFSGRQFSNSRSEMNVSTLELGDSALYLCASSPPDSYEQYFGPGTRLTVT.

Only one count was recorded for this clonotype. The chain combines TRBV6-2 or TRBV6-3 with TRBJ2-7, with unresolved D. The CDR3 totals 17 residues. Germline V gene sequence: CDR1 MNHEY, CDR2 SVGEGT. V gave up 3 bases and J gave up 1 base, with 19 bases separating them. CDR3 sequence: CASSYTLSAAASYEQYF. CDR3 DNA sequence: TGTGCCAGCAGTTATACTCTTTCCGCCGCGGCATCCTACGAGCAGTACTTC.

This sequence joins TRBV7-2 and TRBJ2-3; 7 nucleotides agree with TRBD2. After removal of 2 bases from V and 0 bases from J, the junction contained 2 bases not matched to a gene. The CDR3 runs to 15 residues. Per germline, CDR1 SGHTA and CDR2 FQGNSA. The CDR3 DNA reads TGTGCCAGCAGCTTAATCGGGGGGAGCACAGATACGCAGTATTTT. Translation gives CASSLIGGSTDTQYF.

This rearrangement joins TRBV4-2 to TRBJ2-3; a possible D gene is TRBD1 (6 bases). CDR3 length: 15 amino acids. Germline V gene sequence: CDR1 LGHNA, CDR2 YNFKEQ. V shed 3 bases and J shed 2 bases, with 12 bases lying between them. The CDR3 bases are TGTGCCAGCAGCCACGGGACACCGATCACAGATACGCAGTATTTT. This translates into CASSHGTPITDTQYF.

The chain joins TRBV7-6 to TRBJ2-5; TRBD2 matches 14 bases. The CDR3 spans 18 residues. Germline V gene data show CDR1 as SGHVS and CDR2 as FNYEAQ. Trimming removed 1 base from V and 1 base from J; junction bases left unmatched: 5. The CDR3 is CASSLVPGLAGVQETQYF. In DNA, the CDR3 is TGTGCCAGCAGCTTAGTCCCGGGACTAGCGGGGGTCCAAGAGACCCAGTACTTC.

CDR3 residues: CASSLLARGLWNIQYF. The CDR3 coding sequence is TGTGCCAGCAGTTTATTAGCGCGAGGCCTGTGGAACATTCAGTACTTC. The chain couples TRBV28 to TRBJ2-4; the D gene is possibly TRBD2 (5 bases). CDR3 length: 16 amino acids. The V end was cut by 1 base, the J end by 7 bases, with 17 bases between. Germline CDR1 MDHEN, CDR2 SYDVKM.

This clonotype was seen more than once but under ten times. The V gene is TRBV24-1, the J gene TRBJ2-5; D uncertain. The CDR3 totals 14 residues. The germline V and J ends were trimmed by 1 base and 1 base, with 6 bases remaining between them. CDR1 and CDR2 (germline): KGHDR, SFDVKD. The CDR3 loop is CATSDFQFQETQYF. As DNA, the CDR3 is TGTGCCACCAGTGATTTCCAGTTCCAAGAGACCCAGTACTTC.

The chain combines TRBV4-1 with TRBJ1-1; D not certain. This CDR3 contains 12 residues. Germline loops: CDR1 MGHRA, CDR2 YSYEKL. V lost 1 base to trimming and J lost 6 bases, with 6 bases between them. CDR3 nucleotides: TGCGCCAGCAGCCAAGGGGGTCCTGAAGCTTTCTTT. As protein: CASSQGGPEAFF.

The chain employs TRBV30 and TRBJ1-2; weak D call: TRBD1 (6 bases). The V end lost 0 bases, the J end lost 3 bases, and 14 bases lay between the germline ends. The CDR3 totals 15 residues. Germline CDR1 and CDR2: GTSNPN and SVGIG (reference sequence). The DNA of the CDR3 is TGTGCCTGGAGTGTATGGGAGGGGGTTGACTATGGCTACACCTTC. Translation gives CAWSVWEGVDYGYTF.

This clonotype appeared a single time. J is TRBJ1-5 and V is TRBV12-3 or TRBV12-4, with unresolved D. Trimming took 7 bases from V and 1 from J, leaving 17 bases between them. The length of the CDR3 is 16 residues. CDR3: CASNLGPPGSNQPQHF. CDR3 coding DNA: TGTGCCAGCAACTTAGGGCCTCCAGGAAGCAATCAGCCCCAGCATTTT.

The rearrangement uses TRBV12-3 or TRBV12-4 and TRBJ2-7, with 7 bases lining up with TRBD1. This CDR3 is 14 amino acids long. J gave up 2 bases and V 6 bases, and 7 bases lay outside the gene matches. The DNA of the CDR3 is TGTGCCAGCAGCCCTTGGGACAGACCCTACGAGCAGTACTTC. This gives the protein CASSPWDRPYEQYF.

This clonotype has more than one count but fewer than ten. The chain is built from TRBV4-1 and TRBJ1-5; no clear D. Germline CDR1 MGHRA, CDR2 YSYEKL. Trimming stripped 1 base from V and 5 bases from J, with 15 bases between. The CDR3 contains 16 residues. The chain's CDR3 is CASSQVYGQPDQPQHF. Here the CDR3 DNA reads TGCGCCAGCAGCCAAGTCTACGGGCAGCCTGATCAGCCCCAGCATTTT.

The chain is built from TRBV15 and TRBJ2-3; D uncertain. This CDR3 spans 15 amino acids. The germline V and J ends were trimmed by 1 base and 6 bases, with 14 bases remaining between them. Germline V CDR1 and CDR2: LNHNV, YYDKDF (reference sequence). In DNA form, the CDR3 reads TGTGCCACCAGCAGAGGAATAGGGCTGATGGATACGCAGTATTTT. The encoded protein is CATSRGIGLMDTQYF.

This clonotype was seen a few times. This chain connects TRBV5-6 to TRBJ2-7; the D is unclear. The V gene lost 3 bases and the J gene lost 3 bases, with 4 bases spanning the gap. This CDR3 spans 11 amino acids. Germline V gene sequence: CDR1 SGHDT, CDR2 YYEEEE. CDR3 DNA: TGTGCCAGCAGCTCATACTACGAGCAGTACTTC. Protein sequence: CASSSYYEQYF.

The rearrangement links TRBV7-8 to TRBJ2-4; D possibly corresponds to TRBD2 (5 bases). V gave up 2 bases and J gave up 1 base, with 21 bases separating them. The CDR3 is made up of 19 amino acids. From germline, CDR1 is SGHVS and CDR2 FQNEAQ. DNA for the CDR3: TGTGCCAGCAGCTTAAGTTCACTAGACTCCGATTCGGCCAAAAACATTCAGTACTTC. It codes for CASSLSSLDSDSAKNIQYF.

The V and J genes are TRBV9 and TRBJ2-5, with a weak D call TRBD2 (5 bases). The CDR3 extends over 12 amino acids. V lost 0 bases and J lost 6, with 6 bases in between. The germline V gene encodes CDR1 SGDLS and CDR2 YYNGEE. The CDR3 region has the DNA TGTGCCAGCAGCGTAGGAGGGAAGACCCAGTACTTC. Translation gives CASSVGGKTQYF.

The chain combines TRBV5-1 with TRBJ2-7, with 7 bases lining up with TRBD1. From germline, CDR1 is SGHRS and CDR2 YFSETQ. The CDR3 has 13 residues. With V trimmed by 4 bases and J by 7 bases, 8 bases remained unmatched. CDR3 in amino acids: CASSTYRGPEQYF. Here the CDR3 DNA reads TGCGCCAGCAGCACATACAGGGGCCCGGAGCAGTACTTC.

The chain uses TRBV10-3 and TRBJ2-7; the D is unclear. Trimming pared 8 bases from V and 2 bases from J, leaving 4 bases between. The CDR3 length is 10 residues. Germline V lookup: CDR1 ENHRY, CDR2 SYGVKD. CDR3: CAIGPYEQYF. CDR3 nucleotides: TGTGCCATCGGACCCTACGAGCAGTACTTC.

The chain couples TRBV7-9 to TRBJ2-3; D remains ambiguous. This CDR3 has 16 residues. The germline V and J ends were trimmed by 4 bases and 5 bases, with 19 bases remaining between them. Per the germline V gene, CDR1 is SEHNR and CDR2 is FQNEAQ (reference sequence). CDR3 sequence reads: CASSSLDQAARDTQYF. The CDR3 nucleotides read TGTGCCAGCAGCTCCCTAGATCAGGCCGCCAGAGATACGCAGTATTTT.

The chain carries TRBV7-3 and TRBJ2-7, with 8 positions matching TRBD2. The junction had 10 bases not matched to a gene; V was cut back by 1 base and J by 2 bases. CDR1 SGHTA and CDR2 FQGTGA come from the germline V gene. The CDR3 spans 17 residues. The CDR3 sequence: CASSLNGGGTRPYEQYF. In DNA, the CDR3 is TGTGCCAGCAGCTTAAACGGAGGCGGGACTAGACCCTACGAGCAGTACTTC.

The chain is built from TRBV6-2 or TRBV6-3 and TRBJ2-4; D is ambiguous. The germline V and J ends were trimmed by 4 bases and 0 bases, with 10 bases remaining between them. Germline V gene sequence: CDR1 MNHEY, CDR2 SVGEGT. This CDR3 is 15 amino acids long. CDR3 sequence (DNA): TGTGCCAGCAGTTCCAGGACCACAGCCAAAAACATTCAGTACTTC. It is translated as CASSSRTTAKNIQYF.

The chain has TRBV30 and TRBJ1-2; D possibly corresponds to TRBD1 (6 bases). This CDR3 contains 16 residues. V was cut by 4 bases and J by 4 bases, with 22 bases left in between. Germline assignment: CDR1 GTSNPN and CDR2 SVGIG (reference sequence). In DNA form, the CDR3 reads TGTGCCTGGAATCTCGGGGGGCAAACCTCCTTCTATGGCTACACCTTC. It translates to CAWNLGGQTSFYGYTF.

The V and J genes are TRBV11-2 and TRBJ2-1; D is possibly TRBD2 (5 bases). Germline CDR1 reads SGHAT; CDR2 reads FQNNGV. V was shortened by 5 bases and J by 8 bases, with 10 bases between the two germline ends. This CDR3 region has 12 residues. CDR3 amino acids: CASSADWHEQFF. DNA of the CDR3: TGTGCCAGCAGCGCGGACTGGCATGAGCAGTTCTTC.